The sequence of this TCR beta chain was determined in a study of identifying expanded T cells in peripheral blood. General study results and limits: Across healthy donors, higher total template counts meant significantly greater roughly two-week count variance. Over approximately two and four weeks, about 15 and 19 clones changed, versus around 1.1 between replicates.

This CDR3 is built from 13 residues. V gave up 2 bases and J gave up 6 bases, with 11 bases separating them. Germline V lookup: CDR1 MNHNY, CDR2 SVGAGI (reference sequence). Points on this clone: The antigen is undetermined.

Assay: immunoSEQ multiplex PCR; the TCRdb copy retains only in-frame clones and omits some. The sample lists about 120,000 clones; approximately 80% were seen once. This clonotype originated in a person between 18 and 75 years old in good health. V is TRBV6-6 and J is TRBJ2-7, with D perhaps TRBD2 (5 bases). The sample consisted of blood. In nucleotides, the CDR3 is TGTGCCAGCAGTTACGGAGCTAGCACCGAGCAGTACTTC. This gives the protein CASSYGASTEQYF.